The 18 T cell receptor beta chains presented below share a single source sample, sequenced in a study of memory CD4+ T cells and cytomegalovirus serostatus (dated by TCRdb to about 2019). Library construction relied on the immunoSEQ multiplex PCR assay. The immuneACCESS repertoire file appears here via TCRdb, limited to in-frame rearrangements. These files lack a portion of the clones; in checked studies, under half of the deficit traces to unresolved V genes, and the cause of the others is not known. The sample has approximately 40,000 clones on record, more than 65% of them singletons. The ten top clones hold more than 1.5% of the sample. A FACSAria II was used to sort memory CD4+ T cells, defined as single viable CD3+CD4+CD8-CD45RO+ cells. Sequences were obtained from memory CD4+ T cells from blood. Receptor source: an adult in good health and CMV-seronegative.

CDR3 DNA sequence: TGTGCCAGCAGTTCAGAGAGTACAGATACGCAGTATTTT. This gives the protein CASSSESTDTQYF. The rearrangement uses TRBV2 and TRBJ2-3; D remains unclear. This CDR3 contains 13 residues. The V gene lost 5 bases and the J gene lost 3 bases, with 9 bases spanning the gap. CDR1 SNHLY and CDR2 FYNNEI come from the germline V gene.

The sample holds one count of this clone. The DNA for the CDR3 is TGTGCCAGCAGCTTGGGAGGGCGGACGGCATACAATGAGCAGTTCTTC. This sequence encodes CASSLGGRTAYNEQFF. This sequence joins TRBV5-5 and TRBJ2-1; TRBD2 might be the D (5 bases). This CDR3 contains 16 residues. V was clipped by 0 bases and J by 4 bases, with 14 bases between them. Germline lookup yields CDR1 SGHKS and CDR2 YYEKEE (reference sequence).

The CDR3 spells CASSYGGTEAFF. The CDR3 nucleotides read TGTGCCAGCAGTTACGGGGGGACTGAAGCTTTCTTT. The gene calls are TRBV6-5 and TRBJ1-1; possibly TRBD1 for D (5 bases). CDR1 and CDR2 from the germline V gene are MNHEY and SVGAGI. V gave up 2 bases and J gave up 5 bases, with 6 bases separating them. CDR3 length: 12 residues.

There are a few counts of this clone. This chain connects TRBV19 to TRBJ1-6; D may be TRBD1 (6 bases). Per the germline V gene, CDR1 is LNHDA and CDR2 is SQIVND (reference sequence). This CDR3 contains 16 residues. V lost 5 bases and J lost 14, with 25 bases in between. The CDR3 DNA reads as TGTGCCAGTAGTGGGGCCGTTCGGGACACCGGATTTTCCCTCCACTTT. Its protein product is CASSGAVRDTGFSLHF.

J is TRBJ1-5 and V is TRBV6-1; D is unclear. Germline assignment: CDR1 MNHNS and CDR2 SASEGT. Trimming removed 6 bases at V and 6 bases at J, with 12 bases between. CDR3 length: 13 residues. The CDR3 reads CASSPDRGQPQHF. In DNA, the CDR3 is TGTGCCAGCAGCCCGGACCGGGGTCAGCCCCAGCATTTT.

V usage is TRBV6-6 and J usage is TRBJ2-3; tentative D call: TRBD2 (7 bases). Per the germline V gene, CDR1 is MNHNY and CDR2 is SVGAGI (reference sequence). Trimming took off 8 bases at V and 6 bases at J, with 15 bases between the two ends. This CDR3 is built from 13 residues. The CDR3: CASRGGAKDTQYF. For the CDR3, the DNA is TGTGCCAGCCGTGGGGGGGCGAAGGATACGCAGTATTTT.

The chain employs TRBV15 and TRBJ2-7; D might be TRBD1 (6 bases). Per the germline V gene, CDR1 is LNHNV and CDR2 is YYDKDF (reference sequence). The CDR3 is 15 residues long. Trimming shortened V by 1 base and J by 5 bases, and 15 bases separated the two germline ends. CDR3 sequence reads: CATSRVGARGNEQYF. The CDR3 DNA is TGTGCCACCAGCAGAGTAGGAGCCAGGGGCAACGAGCAGTACTTC. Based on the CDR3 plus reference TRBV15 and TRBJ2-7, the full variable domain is DAMVIQNPRYQVTQFGKPVTLSCSQTLNHNVMYWYQQKSSQAPKLLFHYYDKDFNNEADTPDNFQSRRPNTSFCFLDIRSPGLGDTAMYLCATSRVGARGNEQYFGPGTRLTVT.

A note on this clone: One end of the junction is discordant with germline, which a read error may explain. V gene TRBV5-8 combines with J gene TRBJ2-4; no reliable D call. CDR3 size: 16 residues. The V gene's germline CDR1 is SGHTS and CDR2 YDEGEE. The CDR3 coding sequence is TGTGCCAACAGCTTGGCCGTTAGCAGAGCCAAAAACATTCAGTACTTC. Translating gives CANSLAVSRAKNIQYF.

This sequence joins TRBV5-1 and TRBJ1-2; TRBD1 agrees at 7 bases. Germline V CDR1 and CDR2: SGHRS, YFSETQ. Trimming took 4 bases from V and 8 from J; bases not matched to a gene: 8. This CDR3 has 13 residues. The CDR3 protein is CASSPGSGGGYTF. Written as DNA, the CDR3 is TGCGCCAGCAGCCCAGGTTCAGGGGGGGGCTACACCTTC.

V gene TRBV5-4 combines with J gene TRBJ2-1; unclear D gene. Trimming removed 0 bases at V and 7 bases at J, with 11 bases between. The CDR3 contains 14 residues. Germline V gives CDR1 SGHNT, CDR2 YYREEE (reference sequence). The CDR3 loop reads CASSLAVLENEQFF. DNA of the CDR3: TGTGCCAGCAGCTTGGCCGTTCTGGAGAATGAGCAGTTCTTC.

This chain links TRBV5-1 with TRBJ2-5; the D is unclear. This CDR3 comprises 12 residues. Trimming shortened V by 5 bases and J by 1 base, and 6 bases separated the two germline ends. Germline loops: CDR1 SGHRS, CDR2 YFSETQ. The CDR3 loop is CASSHFQETQYF. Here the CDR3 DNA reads TGCGCCAGCAGTCACTTCCAAGAGACCCAGTACTTC.

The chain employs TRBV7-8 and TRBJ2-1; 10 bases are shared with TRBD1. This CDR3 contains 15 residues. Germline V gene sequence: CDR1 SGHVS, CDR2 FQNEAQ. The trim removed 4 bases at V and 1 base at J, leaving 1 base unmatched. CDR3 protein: CASSSGQGSYNEQFF. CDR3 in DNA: TGTGCCAGCAGCTCGGGACAGGGGTCCTACAATGAGCAGTTCTTC.

The CDR3 DNA reads TGTGCCAGCAGCTTAGCCCGACAGACTAACTATGGCTACACCTTC. Residues: CASSLARQTNYGYTF. The chain combines TRBV7-2 with TRBJ1-2, with D tentatively TRBD1 (5 bases). The germline V and J ends were trimmed by 0 bases and 0 bases, with 8 bases remaining between them. The CDR3 is made up of 15 amino acids. The germline gives CDR1 SGHTA, CDR2 FQGNSA.

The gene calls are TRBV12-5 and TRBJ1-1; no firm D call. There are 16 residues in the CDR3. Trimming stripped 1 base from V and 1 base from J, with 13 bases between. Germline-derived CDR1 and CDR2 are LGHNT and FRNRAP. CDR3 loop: CASGLAIGQANTEAFF. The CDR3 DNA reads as TGTGCTAGTGGTTTGGCAATCGGGCAGGCGAACACTGAAGCTTTCTTT.

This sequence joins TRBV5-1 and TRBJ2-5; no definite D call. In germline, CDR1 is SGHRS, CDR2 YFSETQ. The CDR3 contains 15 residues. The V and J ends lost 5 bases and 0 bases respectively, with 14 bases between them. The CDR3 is CASRQNLPHQETQYF. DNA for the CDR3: TGCGCCAGCAGGCAGAACCTACCTCACCAAGAGACCCAGTACTTC.

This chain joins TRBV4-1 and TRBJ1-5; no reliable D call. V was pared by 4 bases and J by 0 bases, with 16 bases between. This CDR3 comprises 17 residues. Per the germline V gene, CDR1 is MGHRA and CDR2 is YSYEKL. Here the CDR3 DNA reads TGCGCCAGCAGCCGCAAACTAGGAGAGGATAGCAATCAGCCCCAGCATTTT. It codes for CASSRKLGEDSNQPQHF.

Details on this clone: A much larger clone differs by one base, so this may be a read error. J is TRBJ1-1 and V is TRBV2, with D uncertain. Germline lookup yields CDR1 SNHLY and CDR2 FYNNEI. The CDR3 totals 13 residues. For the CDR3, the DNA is TGTGTCAGCGCCTCGACCGTGAACACTGAAGCTTTCTTT. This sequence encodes CVSASTVNTEAFF.

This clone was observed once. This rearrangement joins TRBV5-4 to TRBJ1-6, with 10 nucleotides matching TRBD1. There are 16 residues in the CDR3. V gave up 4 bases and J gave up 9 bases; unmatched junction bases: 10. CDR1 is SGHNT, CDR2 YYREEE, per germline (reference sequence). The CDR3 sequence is CASSLTPGQGSSPLHF. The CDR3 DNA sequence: TGTGCCAGCAGCCTAACACCGGGACAGGGGAGTTCACCCCTCCACTTT. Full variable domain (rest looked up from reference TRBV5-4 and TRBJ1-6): ETGVTQSPTHLIKTRGQQVTLRCSSQSGHNTVSWYQQALGQGPQFIFQYYREEENGRGNFPPRFSGLQFPNYSSELNVNALELDDSALYLCASSLTPGQGSSPLHFGNGTRLTVT.